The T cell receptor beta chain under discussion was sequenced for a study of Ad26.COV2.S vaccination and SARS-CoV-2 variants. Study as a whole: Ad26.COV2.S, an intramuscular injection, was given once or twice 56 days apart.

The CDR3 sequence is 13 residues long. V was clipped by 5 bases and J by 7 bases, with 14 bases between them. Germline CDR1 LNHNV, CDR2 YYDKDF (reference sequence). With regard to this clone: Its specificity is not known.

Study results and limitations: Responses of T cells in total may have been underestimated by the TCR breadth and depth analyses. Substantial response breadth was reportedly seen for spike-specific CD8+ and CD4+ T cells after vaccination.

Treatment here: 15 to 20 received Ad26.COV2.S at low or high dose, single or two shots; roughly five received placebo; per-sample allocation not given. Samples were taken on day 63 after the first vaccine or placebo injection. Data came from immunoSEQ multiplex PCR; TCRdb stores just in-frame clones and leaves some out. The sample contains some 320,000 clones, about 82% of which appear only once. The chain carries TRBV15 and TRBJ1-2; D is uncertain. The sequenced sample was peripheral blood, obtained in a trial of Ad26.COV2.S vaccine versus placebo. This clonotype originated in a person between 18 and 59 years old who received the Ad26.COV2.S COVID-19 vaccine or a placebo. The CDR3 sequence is CATSLTDATGYTF. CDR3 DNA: TGTGCCACCAGCCTTACGGACGCAACTGGCTACACCTTC.